This T cell receptor beta chain appears in the sequencing data of a study of T cells in Graves' hyperthyroidism and ophthalmopathy. The CDR3 has 13 amino acids. J was trimmed by 12 bases and V by 1 base; bases with no gene match: 5. TCR beta CDR3 region amplification was performed from RNA transcripts. The HTBI set primed first-round TCR CDR3 RT-PCR. TCRdb itself ran the multiplex PCR reads through MiXCR, one entry per CDR3 protein. The profile shows about 640,000 distinct CDR3 sequences, 20% to 25% of them singletons. In its sample, this clonotype was seen a few times. The sequenced material came from blood. This chain uses TRBV12-3 or TRBV12-4 with TRBJ2-4; 8 bases are shared with TRBD1. This TCR was sampled from a man aged 25-40 years with Graves' ophthalmopathy. DNA for the CDR3: TGTGCCAGCAGTTTAGGAGACAGGGGTACTCAGTACTTC. This gives the protein CASSLGDRGTQYF.